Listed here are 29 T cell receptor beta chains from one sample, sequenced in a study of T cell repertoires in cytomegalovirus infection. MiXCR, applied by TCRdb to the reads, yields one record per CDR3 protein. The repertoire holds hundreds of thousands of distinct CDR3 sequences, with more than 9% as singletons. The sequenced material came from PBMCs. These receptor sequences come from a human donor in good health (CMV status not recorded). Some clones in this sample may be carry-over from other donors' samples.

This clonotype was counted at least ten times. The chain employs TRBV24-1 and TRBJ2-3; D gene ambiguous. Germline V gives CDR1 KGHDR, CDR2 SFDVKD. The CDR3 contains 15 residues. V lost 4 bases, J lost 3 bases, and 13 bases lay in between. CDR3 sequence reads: CATSDARAPTDTQYF. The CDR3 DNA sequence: TGTGCCACCAGTGACGCTAGGGCCCCTACAGATACGCAGTATTTT.

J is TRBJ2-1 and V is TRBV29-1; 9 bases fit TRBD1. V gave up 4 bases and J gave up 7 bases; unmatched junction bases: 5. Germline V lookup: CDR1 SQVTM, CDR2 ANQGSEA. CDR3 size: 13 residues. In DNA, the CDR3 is TGCAGCGTTGTACAGGGGGCCTGGAATGAGCAGTTCTTC. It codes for CSVVQGAWNEQFF.

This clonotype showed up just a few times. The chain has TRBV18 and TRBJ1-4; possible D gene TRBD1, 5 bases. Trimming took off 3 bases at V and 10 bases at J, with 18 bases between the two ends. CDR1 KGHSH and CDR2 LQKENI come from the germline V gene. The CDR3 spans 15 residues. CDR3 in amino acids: CASSPRDARVPKLFF. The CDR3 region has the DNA TGTGCCAGCTCACCGCGGGACGCCCGGGTCCCAAAACTGTTTTTT.

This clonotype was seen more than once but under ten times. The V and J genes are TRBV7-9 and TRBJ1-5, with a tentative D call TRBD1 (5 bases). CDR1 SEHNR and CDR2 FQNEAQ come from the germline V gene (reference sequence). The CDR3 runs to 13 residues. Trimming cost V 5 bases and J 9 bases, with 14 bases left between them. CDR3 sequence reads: CASSRDSVRPQHF. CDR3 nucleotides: TGTGCCAGCAGCCGAGACAGCGTGAGGCCCCAGCATTTT.

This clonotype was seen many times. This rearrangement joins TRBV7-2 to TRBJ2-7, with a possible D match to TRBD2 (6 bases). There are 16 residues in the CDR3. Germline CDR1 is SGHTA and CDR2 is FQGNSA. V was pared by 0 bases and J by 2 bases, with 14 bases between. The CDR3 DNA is TGTGCCAGCAGCTTAGCGTCGGGAGTATCGACCTACGAGCAGTACTTC. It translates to CASSLASGVSTYEQYF.

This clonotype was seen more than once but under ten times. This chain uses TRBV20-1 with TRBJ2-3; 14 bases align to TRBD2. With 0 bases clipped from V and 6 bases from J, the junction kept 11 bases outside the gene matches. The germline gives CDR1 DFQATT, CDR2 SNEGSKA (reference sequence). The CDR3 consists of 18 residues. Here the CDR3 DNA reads TGCAGTGCTAGAGATCCCGGACTAGCGGGAGGATCGGTCGATACGCAGTATTTT. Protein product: CSARDPGLAGGSVDTQYF.

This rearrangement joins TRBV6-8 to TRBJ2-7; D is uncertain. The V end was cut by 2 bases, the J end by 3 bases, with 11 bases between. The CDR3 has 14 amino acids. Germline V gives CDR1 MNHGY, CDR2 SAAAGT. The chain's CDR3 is CASSYATGFYEQYF. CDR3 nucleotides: TGTGCCAGCAGTTACGCGACGGGTTTCTACGAGCAGTACTTC.

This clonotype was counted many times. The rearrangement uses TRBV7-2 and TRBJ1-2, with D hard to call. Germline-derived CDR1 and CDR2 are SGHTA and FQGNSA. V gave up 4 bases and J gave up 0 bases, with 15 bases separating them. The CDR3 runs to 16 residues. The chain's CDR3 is CASSWTETPTNYGYTF. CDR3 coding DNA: TGTGCCAGCAGCTGGACCGAGACACCGACTAACTATGGCTACACCTTC.

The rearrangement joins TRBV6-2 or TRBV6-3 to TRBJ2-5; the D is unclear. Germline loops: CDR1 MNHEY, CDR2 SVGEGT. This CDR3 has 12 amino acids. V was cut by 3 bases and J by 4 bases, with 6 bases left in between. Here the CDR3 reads CASSYVGETQYF. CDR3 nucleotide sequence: TGTGCCAGCAGTTATGTAGGAGAGACCCAGTACTTC.

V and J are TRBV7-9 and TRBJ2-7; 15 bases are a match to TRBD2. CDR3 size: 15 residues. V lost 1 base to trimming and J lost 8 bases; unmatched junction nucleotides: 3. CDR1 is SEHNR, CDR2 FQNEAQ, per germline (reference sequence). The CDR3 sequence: CASSLGGTSGRKQYF. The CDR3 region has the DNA TGTGCCAGCAGCTTAGGTGGGACTAGCGGGAGGAAGCAGTACTTC.

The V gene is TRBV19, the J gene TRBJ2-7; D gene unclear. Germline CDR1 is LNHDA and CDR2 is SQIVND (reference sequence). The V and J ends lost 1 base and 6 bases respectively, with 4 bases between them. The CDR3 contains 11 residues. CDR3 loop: CASSIGVEQYF. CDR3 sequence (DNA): TGTGCCAGTAGTATAGGAGTCGAGCAGTACTTC.

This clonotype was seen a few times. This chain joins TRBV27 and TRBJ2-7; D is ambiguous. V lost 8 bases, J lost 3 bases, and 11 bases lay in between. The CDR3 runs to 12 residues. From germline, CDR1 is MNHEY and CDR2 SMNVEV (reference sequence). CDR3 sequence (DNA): TGTGCCAGCCGCCAGAGTTACTACGAGCAGTACTTC. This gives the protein CASRQSYYEQYF.

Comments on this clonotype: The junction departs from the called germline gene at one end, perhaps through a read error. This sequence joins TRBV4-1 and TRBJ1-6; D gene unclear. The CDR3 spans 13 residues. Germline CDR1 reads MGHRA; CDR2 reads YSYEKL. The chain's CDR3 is CASSRTQYSPLHF. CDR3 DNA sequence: TGTGCCAGCAGCCGAACACAGTATTCACCCCTCCACTTT.

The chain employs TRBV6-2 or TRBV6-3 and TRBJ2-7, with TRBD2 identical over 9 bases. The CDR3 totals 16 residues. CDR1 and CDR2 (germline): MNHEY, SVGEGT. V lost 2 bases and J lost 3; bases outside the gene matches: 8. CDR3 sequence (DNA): TGTGCCAGCAGTTACCCCAGACTAGCGGAGCTCTACGAGCAGTACTTC. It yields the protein CASSYPRLAELYEQYF.

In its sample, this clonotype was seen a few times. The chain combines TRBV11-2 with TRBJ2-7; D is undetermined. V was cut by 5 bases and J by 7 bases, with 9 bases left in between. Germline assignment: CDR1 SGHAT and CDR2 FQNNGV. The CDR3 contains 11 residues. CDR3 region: CASSAGREQYF. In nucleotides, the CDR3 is TGTGCCAGCAGCGCAGGACGAGAGCAGTACTTC.

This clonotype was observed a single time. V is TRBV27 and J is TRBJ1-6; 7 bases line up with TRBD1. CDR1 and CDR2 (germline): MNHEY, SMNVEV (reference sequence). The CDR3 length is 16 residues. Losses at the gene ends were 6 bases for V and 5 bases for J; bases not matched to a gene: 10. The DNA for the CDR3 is TGTGCCAGCAGGGTTTCAGGGGGACGTAATAATTCACCCCTCCACTTT. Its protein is CASRVSGGRNNSPLHF.

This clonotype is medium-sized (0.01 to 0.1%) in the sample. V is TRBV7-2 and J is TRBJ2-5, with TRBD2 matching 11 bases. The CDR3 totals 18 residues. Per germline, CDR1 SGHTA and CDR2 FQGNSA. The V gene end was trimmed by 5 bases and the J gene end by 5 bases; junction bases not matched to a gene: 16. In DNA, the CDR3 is TGTGCCAGCAGCCAAACAATACTACTAGCGGGGGAGGGGGAGACCCAGTACTTC. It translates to CASSQTILLAGEGETQYF.

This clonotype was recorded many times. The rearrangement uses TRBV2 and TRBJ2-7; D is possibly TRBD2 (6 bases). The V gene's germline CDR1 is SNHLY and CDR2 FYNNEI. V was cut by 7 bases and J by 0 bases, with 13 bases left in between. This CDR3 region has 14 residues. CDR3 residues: CASTRDFISYEQYF. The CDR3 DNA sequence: TGTGCCAGCACCCGGGACTTCATCTCCTACGAGCAGTACTTC.

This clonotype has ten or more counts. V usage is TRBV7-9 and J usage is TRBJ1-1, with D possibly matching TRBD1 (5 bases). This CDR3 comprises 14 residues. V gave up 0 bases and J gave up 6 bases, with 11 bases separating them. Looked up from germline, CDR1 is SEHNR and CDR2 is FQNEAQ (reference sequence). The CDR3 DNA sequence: TGTGCCAGCAGCTTAGCTGGGCAGGGCTCTGAAGCTTTCTTT. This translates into CASSLAGQGSEAFF. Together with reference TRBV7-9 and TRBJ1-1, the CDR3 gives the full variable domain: DTGVSQNPRHKITKRGQNVTFRCDPISEHNRLYWYRQTLGQGPEFLTYFQNEAQLEKSRLLSDRFSAERPKGSFSTLEIQRTEQGDSAMYLCASSLAGQGSEAFFGQGTRLTVV.

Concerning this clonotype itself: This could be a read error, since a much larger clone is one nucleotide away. CDR3 protein: CAAGLAVTGELFF. The CDR3 DNA sequence: TGTGCCGCCGGACTAGCGGTTACCGGGGAGCTGTTTTTT. The chain is built from TRBV7-6 and TRBJ2-2; the match to TRBD2 covers 10 bases. The germline CDR1 and CDR2 sequences are SGHVS and FNYEAQ. Trimming removed 11 bases from V and 5 bases from J; junction bases left unmatched: 5. The CDR3 consists of 13 residues. Full variable domain (rest looked up from reference TRBV7-6 and TRBJ2-2): GAGVSQSPRYKVTKRGQDVALRCDPISGHVSLYWYRQALGQGPEFLTYFNYEAQQDKSGLPNDRFSAERPEGSISTLTIQRTEQRDSAMYRCAAGLAVTGELFFGEGSRLTVL.

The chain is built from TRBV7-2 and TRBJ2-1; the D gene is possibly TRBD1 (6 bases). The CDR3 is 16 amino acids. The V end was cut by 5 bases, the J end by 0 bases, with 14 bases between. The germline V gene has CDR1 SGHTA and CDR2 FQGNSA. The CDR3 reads CASSPSMGASYNEQFF. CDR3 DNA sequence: TGTGCCAGCAGCCCCTCTATGGGGGCCTCCTACAATGAGCAGTTCTTC.

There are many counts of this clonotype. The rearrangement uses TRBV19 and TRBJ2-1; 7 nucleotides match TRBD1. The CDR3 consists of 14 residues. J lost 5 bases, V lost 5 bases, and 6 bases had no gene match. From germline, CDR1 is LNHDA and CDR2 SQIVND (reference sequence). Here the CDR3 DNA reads TGTGCCAGTAGTTCCTGGGACAGAGACAATGAGCAGTTCTTC. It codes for CASSSWDRDNEQFF.

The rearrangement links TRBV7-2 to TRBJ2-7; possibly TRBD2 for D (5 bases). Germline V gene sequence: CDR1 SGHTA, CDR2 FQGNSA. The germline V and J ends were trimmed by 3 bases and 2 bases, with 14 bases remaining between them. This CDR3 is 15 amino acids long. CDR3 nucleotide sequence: TGTGCCAGCAGCTTCCGTCCGAGGGCCACCTACGAGCAGTACTTC. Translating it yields CASSFRPRATYEQYF.

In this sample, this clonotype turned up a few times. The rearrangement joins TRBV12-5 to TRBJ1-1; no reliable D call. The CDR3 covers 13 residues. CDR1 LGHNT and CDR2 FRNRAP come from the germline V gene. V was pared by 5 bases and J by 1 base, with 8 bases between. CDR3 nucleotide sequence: TGTGCTAGTGGTATTACAGCGAACACTGAAGCTTTCTTT. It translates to CASGITANTEAFF.

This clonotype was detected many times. The CDR3 DNA sequence: TGTGCCAGCAGCTTAGGCTCAGGGTCGAATTCACCCCTCCACTTT. It encodes CASSLGSGSNSPLHF. The gene calls are TRBV7-2 and TRBJ1-6; weak D call: TRBD1 (5 bases). This CDR3 spans 15 amino acids. Per germline, CDR1 SGHTA and CDR2 FQGNSA. Trimming removed 1 base at V and 7 bases at J, with 11 bases between.

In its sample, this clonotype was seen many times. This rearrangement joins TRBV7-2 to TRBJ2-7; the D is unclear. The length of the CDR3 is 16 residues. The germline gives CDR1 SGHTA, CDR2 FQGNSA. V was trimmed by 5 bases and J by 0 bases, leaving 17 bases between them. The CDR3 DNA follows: TGTGCCAGCAGCCCGACGATCGGCCCTCGCTCCTACGAGCAGTACTTC. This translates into CASSPTIGPRSYEQYF.

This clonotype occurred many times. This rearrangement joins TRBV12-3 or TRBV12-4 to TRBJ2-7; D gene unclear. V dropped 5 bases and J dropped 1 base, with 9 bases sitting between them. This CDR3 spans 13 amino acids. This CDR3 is CASSTDSSYEQYF. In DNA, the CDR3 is TGTGCCAGCAGTACTGACTCGTCCTACGAGCAGTACTTC.

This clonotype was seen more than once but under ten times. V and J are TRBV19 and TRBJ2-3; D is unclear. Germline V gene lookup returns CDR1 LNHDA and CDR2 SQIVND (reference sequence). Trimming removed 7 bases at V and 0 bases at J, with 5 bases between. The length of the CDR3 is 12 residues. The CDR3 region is CASIGSTDTQYF. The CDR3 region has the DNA TGTGCCAGTATCGGTAGCACAGATACGCAGTATTTT.

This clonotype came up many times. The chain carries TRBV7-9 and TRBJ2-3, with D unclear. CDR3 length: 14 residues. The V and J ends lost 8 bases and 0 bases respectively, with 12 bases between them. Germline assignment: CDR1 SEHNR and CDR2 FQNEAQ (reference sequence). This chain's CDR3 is CASGGVRSTDTQYF. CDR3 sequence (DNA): TGTGCCAGCGGCGGTGTAAGAAGCACAGATACGCAGTATTTT.